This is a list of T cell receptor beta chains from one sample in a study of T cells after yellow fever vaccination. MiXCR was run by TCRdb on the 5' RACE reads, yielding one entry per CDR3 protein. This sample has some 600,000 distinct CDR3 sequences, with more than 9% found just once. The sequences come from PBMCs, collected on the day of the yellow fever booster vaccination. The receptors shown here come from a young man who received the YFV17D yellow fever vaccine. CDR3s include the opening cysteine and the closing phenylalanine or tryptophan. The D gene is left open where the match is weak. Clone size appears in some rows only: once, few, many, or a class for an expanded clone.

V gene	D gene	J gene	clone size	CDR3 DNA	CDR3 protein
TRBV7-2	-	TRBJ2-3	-	TGTGCCAGCAGCTTCTGGAGGGGGGATACGCAGTATTTT	CASSFWRGDTQYF
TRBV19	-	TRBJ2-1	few	TGTGCCAGTAGTATAACAGGGAACTCCTACAATGAGCAGTTCTTC	CASSITGNSYNEQFF
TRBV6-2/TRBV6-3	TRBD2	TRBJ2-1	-	TGTGCCAGCAGTTACTCTCTAGCGGGCCTCTCCTACAATGAGCAGTTCTTC	CASSYSLAGLSYNEQFF
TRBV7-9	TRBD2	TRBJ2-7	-	TGTGCCAGCAGCGGGGCGGGACTAGTATCCTACGAGCAGTACTTC	CASSGAGLVSYEQYF
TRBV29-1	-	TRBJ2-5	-	TGCAGCGGAGAATCCGGGGACGAGACCCAGTACTTC	CSGESGDETQYF
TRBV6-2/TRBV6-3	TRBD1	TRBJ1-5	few	TGTGCCAGCAGAGAGGGACAGATTAGCAATCAGCCCCAGCATTTT	CASREGQISNQPQHF
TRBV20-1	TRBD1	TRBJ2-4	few	TGCAGTGCTGCCTGGGGACAGAAAAACATTCAGTACTTC	CSAAWGQKNIQYF
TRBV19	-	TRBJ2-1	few	TGTGCCAGTAGTCCAATCCAGAGCCAGCAGTTCTTC	CASSPIQSQQFF
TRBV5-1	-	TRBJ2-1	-	TGCGCCAGCAGCTTCTGGGGTGATGAGCAGTTCTTC	CASSFWGDEQFF
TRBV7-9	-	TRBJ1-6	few	TGTGCCAGCGGAGGCGGGTCCCCTTATAATTCACCCCTCCACTTT	CASGGGSPYNSPLHF
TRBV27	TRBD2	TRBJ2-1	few	TGTGCCAGCAGTTTCACAGCGGGAGAACCGCATGAGCAGTTCTTC	CASSFTAGEPHEQFF
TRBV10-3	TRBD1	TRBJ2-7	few	TGTGCCATCAGTGAGTCGACCGGGGCAGGGGGCTACTACGAGCAGTACTTC	CAISESTGAGGYYEQYF
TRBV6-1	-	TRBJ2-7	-	TGTGCCAGCAGGACGAGCGGAGGTGGGAGAGGGTACGAGCAGTACTTC	CASRTSGGGRGYEQYF
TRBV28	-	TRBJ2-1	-	TGTGCCAGCAGACGGGGGATAAACAATGAGCAGTTCTTC	CASRRGINNEQFF
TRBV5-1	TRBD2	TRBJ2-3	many	TGCGCCAGCAGCCAACTAGCGGGAGCTAGCACAGATACGCAGTATTTT	CASSQLAGASTDTQYF
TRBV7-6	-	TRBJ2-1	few	TGTGCCAGCAGCGTGAGACTAGTCCCTAATGAGCAGTTCTTC	CASSVRLVPNEQFF
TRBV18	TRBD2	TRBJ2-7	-	TGTGCCAGCTCACCGCCAGGACTAGCGGGGAGCGAGCAGTACTTC	CASSPPGLAGSEQYF
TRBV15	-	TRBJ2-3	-	TGTGCCACCAGCAGAACCAGGGATACGCAGTATTTT	CATSRTRDTQYF
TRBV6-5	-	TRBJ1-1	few	TGTGCCAGCAGTTACTTTTCAGATTTGTCCGCTGAAGCTTTCTTT	CASSYFSDLSAEAFF
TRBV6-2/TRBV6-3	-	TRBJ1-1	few	TGTGCCAGCAGAGCCGACTTCATGAACACTGAAGCTTTCTTT	CASRADFMNTEAFF
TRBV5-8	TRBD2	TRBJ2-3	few	TGTGCCAGCAGCTTGGTGAGCGGGATTGGTACGCAGTATTTT	CASSLVSGIGTQYF
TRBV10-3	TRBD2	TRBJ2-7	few	TGTGCCATTGCAACCGGGACTAGCCCAATCGAGCAGTACTTC	CAIATGTSPIEQYF
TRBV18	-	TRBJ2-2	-	TGTGCCAGCTCACCACCGGAGGGATGGAACACCGGGGAGCTGTTTTTT	CASSPPEGWNTGELFF
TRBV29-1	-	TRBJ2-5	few	TGCAGCGTTGGGTACAGAGGGTTGGGCACAGAGACCCAGTACTTC	CSVGYRGLGTETQYF
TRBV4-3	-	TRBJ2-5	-	TGCGCCAGCAGCCAAGGTTGGGTACAAGAGACCCAGTACTTC	CASSQGWVQETQYF
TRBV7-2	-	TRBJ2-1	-	TGTGCCAGCAGCCTAAGACGTTACAATGAGCAGTTCTTC	CASSLRRYNEQFF
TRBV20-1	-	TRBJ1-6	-	TGCAGTGCTAGAGTCGACGGTCTCTCGGGCTCACCCCTCCACTTT	CSARVDGLSGSPLHF
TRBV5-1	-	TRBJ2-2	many	TGCGCCAGCACCCTTGCGGACGGGAACACCGGGGAGCTGTTTTTT	CASTLADGNTGELFF
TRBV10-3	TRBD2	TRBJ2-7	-	TGTGCCATCAGTGACAGCGGGAGGGCATTTTCGGCGCGGTACGAGCAGTACTTC	CAISDSGRAFSARYEQYF
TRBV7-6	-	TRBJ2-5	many	TGTGCCAGCAGCTTGGCAGGGTCCGAGACCCAGTACTTC	CASSLAGSETQYF
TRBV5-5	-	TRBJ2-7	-	TGTGCCAGCGGCCCCGGTGTTGCCGAGCAGTACTTC	CASGPGVAEQYF
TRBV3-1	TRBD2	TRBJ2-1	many	TGTGCCAGCAGCCCCATGACTAGCTCCCATGAGCAGTTCTTC	CASSPMTSSHEQFF
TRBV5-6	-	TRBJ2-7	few	TGTGCCAGCAGCTTCCAGCCAGCCTACGAGCAGTACTTC	CASSFQPAYEQYF
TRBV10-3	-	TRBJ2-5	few	TGTGCCATCAGTGGAGGGACGCCCTCTCGGGAGACCCAGTACTTC	CAISGGTPSRETQYF
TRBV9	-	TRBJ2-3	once	TGTGCCAGCAGCGCCCTCCCGCCAGATACGCAGTATTTT	CASSALPPDTQYF
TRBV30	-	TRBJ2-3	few	TGTGCCTGGAGTGTACGCTCAGATACGCAGTATTTT	CAWSVRSDTQYF
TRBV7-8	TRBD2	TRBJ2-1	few	TGTGCCAGCAGCTTCCGGGGGGCCCTAGCGGGAGAACACAATGAGCAGTTCTTC	CASSFRGALAGEHNEQFF
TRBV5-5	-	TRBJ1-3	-	TGTGCCAGCAGCTTGTTTCGGGATACTGGAAACACCATATATTTT	CASSLFRDTGNTIYF
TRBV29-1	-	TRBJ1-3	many	TGCAGCGTTGTCGGCATCTCCTCTGGAAACACCATATATTTT	CSVVGISSGNTIYF
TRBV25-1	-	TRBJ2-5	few	TGTGCCAGCAGTGGGGACGGATTTCAAGAGACCCAGTACTTC	CASSGDGFQETQYF
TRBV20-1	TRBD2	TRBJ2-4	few	TGCAGTGCTAGAGATCCGAGCGGGAAGGTCTTC	CSARDPSGKVF
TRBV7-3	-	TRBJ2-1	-	TGTGCCAGCAGCTTAACTAGCGTGGGTGAGCAGTTCTTC	CASSLTSVGEQFF
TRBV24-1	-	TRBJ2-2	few	TGTGCCACCAGTGATTTTAGAGTGAACACCGGGGAGCTGTTTTTT	CATSDFRVNTGELFF
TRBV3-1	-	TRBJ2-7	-	TGTGCCAGCAGCCAAGAGAATGTGCACGAGCAGTACTTC	CASSQENVHEQYF